These T cell receptor beta chains were read from a single sample in a study of control samples from healthy donors and cancer patients. Here immunoSEQ multiplex PCR was the method, and the copy in TCRdb shows in-frame clones only, minus some. Here the sample spans about 85,000 clones, about 89% being singletons. Sequencing used blood. All receptors derive from an older woman in good health. Each CDR3 is given with its conserved first and last residue. D genes are given only for firm matches. Clone size is given for some rows only: seen once, a few or many times, or a class if the clone is expanded.

clone size | J gene | V gene | D gene | CDR3 DNA | CDR3 protein
NA | TRBJ1-2 | TRBV19 | NA | TGTGCCAGTAGTATCTCGACAGGAGACTATGGCTACACCTTC | CASSISTGDYGYTF
NA | TRBJ2-7 | TRBV5-1 | NA | TGCGCCAGCATCCCCCAACCTGGGAGTTACGAGCAGTACTTC | CASIPQPGSYEQYF
NA | TRBJ2-1 | TRBV7-9 | NA | TGTGCCAGCAGCTTACAGACGGGGGTGCACAATGAGCAGTTCTTC | CASSLQTGVHNEQFF
NA | TRBJ2-7 | TRBV5-1 | NA | TGCGCCAGCAGCTCTACCCCGGATAGGTACGAGCAGTACTTC | CASSSTPDRYEQYF
NA | TRBJ2-7 | TRBV7-2 | TRBD2 | TGTGCCAGCAGCTTCAAGACTAGCGGGAGTTTCTCCTACGAGCAGTACTTC | CASSFKTSGSFSYEQYF
NA | TRBJ2-6 | TRBV2 | TRBD1 | TGTGCCAGCAGTGAATTTGGGACAGCCCTCTCTGGGGCCAACGTCCTGACTTTC | CASSEFGTALSGANVLTF
NA | TRBJ1-1 | TRBV18 | TRBD1 | TGTGCCAGCTCTCTCACAGGGGGTACGAACACTGAAGCTTTCTTT | CASSLTGGTNTEAFF
NA | TRBJ2-7 | TRBV28 | NA | TGTGCCAGCAGGACTGGAGCCGGCTACGAGCAGTACTTC | CASRTGAGYEQYF
NA | TRBJ2-3 | TRBV27 | TRBD2 | TGTGCCAGCAGTTTATATATAGCGGGAGGAACAGATACGCAGTATTTT | CASSLYIAGGTDTQYF
few | TRBJ1-5 | TRBV19 | NA | TGTGCCAGTAGTATCCCACGGACAGTTAGCAATCAGCCCCAGCATTTT | CASSIPRTVSNQPQHF
NA | TRBJ2-7 | TRBV6-6 | NA | TGTGCCAGCTCGGCCCGCTACGAGCAGTACTTC | CASSARYEQYF
NA | TRBJ1-1 | TRBV9 | NA | TGTGCCAGCAGCGTAGTATCGGGGAGCACTGAAGCTTTCTTT | CASSVVSGSTEAFF
NA | TRBJ1-1 | TRBV11-3 | TRBD1 | TGTGCCAGCAGCTCCCTTAGGTGGACAGGGATTAAAACTGAAGCTTTCTTT | CASSSLRWTGIKTEAFF
NA | TRBJ2-3 | TRBV7-6 | TRBD1 | TGTGCCAGCAGCTTAGGACAGGGGGATACGCAGTATTTT | CASSLGQGDTQYF
NA | TRBJ2-2 | TRBV9 | TRBD2 | TGTGCCAGCAGCGTAGACCGGACTAGCGGGGGGCGGTGGAACACCGGGGAGCTGTTTTTT | CASSVDRTSGGRWNTGELFF
NA | TRBJ2-7 | TRBV7-2 | NA | TGTGCCAGCAGCTTAGTAAGGGCAGGGGAAGGCGAGCAGTACTTC | CASSLVRAGEGEQYF
NA | TRBJ1-3 | TRBV3-1/TRBV3-2 | NA | TGTGCCAGCAGCCCGAGCTTGGGGACATACGGAAACACCATATATTTT | CASSPSLGTYGNTIYF
NA | TRBJ1-2 | TRBV27 | NA | TGTGCCAGCAGTTTTTCGGGGAGTCCTAACTATGGCTACACCTTC | CASSFSGSPNYGYTF
NA | TRBJ2-2 | TRBV24-1 | TRBD1 | TGTGCCACCAGTGAGGGGACAGACACCGGGGAGCTGTTTTTT | CATSEGTDTGELFF
NA | TRBJ1-6 | TRBV3-1/TRBV3-2 | NA | TGTGCCAGCAGCCAGAGGGTGGGAGATTCACCCCTCCACTTT | CASSQRVGDSPLHF
NA | TRBJ2-2 | TRBV28 | NA | TGTGCCAGCAGTTCCCTAGGGGGGGGGCGGACCGGGGAGCTGTTTTTT | CASSSLGGGRTGELFF
NA | TRBJ2-5 | TRBV7-2 | TRBD2 | TGTGCCAGCAGCCCTAGCGGGAGTCAAGAGACCCAGTACTTC | CASSPSGSQETQYF
once | TRBJ2-3 | TRBV28 | TRBD1 | TGTGCCACCGCAACCCGCCGGGACAGGCACACAGATACGCAGTATTTT | CATATRRDRHTDTQYF
NA | TRBJ2-3 | TRBV9 | NA | TGTGCCAGCAGCGTAGAGGCTAGCTATAGGACAGATACGCAGTATTTT | CASSVEASYRTDTQYF
NA | TRBJ2-7 | TRBV6-5 | NA | TGTGCCAGCAGTTACTCGACAGGAACGATATACGAGCAGTACTTC | CASSYSTGTIYEQYF
NA | TRBJ2-1 | TRBV7-2 | NA | TGTGCCAGCAGCTTAGGGCCAGGGATCGACAATGAGCAGTTCTTC | CASSLGPGIDNEQFF
NA | TRBJ1-5 | TRBV7-2 | NA | TGTGCCAGCAGCTTAGGAGGGGCAGGGACGGATCAGCCCCAGCATTTT | CASSLGGAGTDQPQHF
NA | TRBJ1-5 | TRBV28 | NA | TGTGCCAGCGGAGGGGGACTTTTAGGGGTTCAGCCCCAGCATTTT | CASGGGLLGVQPQHF